One and the same sample provided the 22 T cell receptor beta chains below, sequenced in a study of cytomegalovirus exposure and HLA in healthy donors. The PCR contained 60 Vbeta and 13 Jbeta primers. Produced via immunoSEQ multiplex PCR; TCRdb's table is partial and in-frame only. Here the sample spans more than 90,000 clones, about 75% being singletons. Sequencing was done on a sample of PBMCs. The source of these receptors is a man aged 40-49 years in good health and CMV-seropositive.

This clone was observed a handful of times. The genes are TRBV28 and TRBJ2-2, with TRBD1 identical over 8 bases. The CDR3 sequence is 17 residues long. The germline V gene has CDR1 MDHEN and CDR2 SYDVKM. The V gene end was trimmed by 6 bases and the J gene end by 4 bases; junction bases not matched to a gene: 13. CDR3 nucleotide sequence: TGTGCCAGCAGCACTATAGGACAGGGAAAGGTCACCGGGGAGCTGTTTTTT. Amino acid sequence: CASSTIGQGKVTGELFF.

This clone was detected only once. The genes are TRBV2 and TRBJ2-7, with D possibly matching TRBD2 (5 bases). V was shortened by 4 bases and J by 1 base, with 17 bases between the two germline ends. The CDR3 has 16 residues. Germline-derived CDR1 and CDR2 are SNHLY and FYNNEI. The CDR3 here is CASSATFGSISYEQYF. As DNA, the CDR3 is TGTGCCAGCAGTGCCACTTTTGGGAGTATATCCTACGAGCAGTACTTC.

The chain links TRBV19 to TRBJ2-1; 7 bases are shared with TRBD2. The CDR3 loop spans 15 amino acids. From germline, CDR1 is LNHDA and CDR2 SQIVND (reference sequence). Trimming cost V 5 bases and J 10 bases; bases outside gene matches: 14. CDR3 loop: CASSSTGGPWTEQFF. The CDR3 DNA follows: TGTGCCAGTAGTTCAACGGGAGGTCCATGGACGGAGCAGTTCTTC.

The chain recombines TRBV28 with TRBJ1-4; 7 positions agree with TRBD1. The CDR3 loop spans 15 amino acids. From germline, CDR1 is MDHEN and CDR2 SYDVKM. The ends lost 1 base at V and 7 bases at J; junction bases unmatched: 6. This chain's CDR3 is CASSLSFGQAEKLFF. In DNA, the CDR3 is TGTGCCAGCAGTTTATCTTTTGGACAGGCTGAAAAACTGTTTTTT. The full variable domain, its missing parts supplied by reference TRBV28 and TRBJ1-4, is DVKVTQSSRYLVKRTGEKVFLECVQDMDHENMFWYRQDPGLGLRLIYFSYDVKMKEKGDIPEGYSVSREKKERFSLILESASTNQTSMYLCASSLSFGQAEKLFFGSGTQLSVL.

The chain uses TRBV7-8 and TRBJ1-2; 7 bases fit TRBD1. With V trimmed by 1 base and J by 4 bases, 3 bases remained unmatched. Per germline, CDR1 SGHVS and CDR2 FQNEAQ. This CDR3 contains 14 residues. This CDR3 is CASSLDRGGYGYTF. CDR3 bases: TGTGCCAGCAGCTTAGACAGGGGCGGCTATGGCTACACCTTC.

The rearrangement links TRBV5-1 to TRBJ1-4; 7 bases are a match to TRBD1. V was clipped by 4 bases and J by 7 bases; unmatched bases: 7. Germline V gene lookup returns CDR1 SGHRS and CDR2 YFSETQ. The CDR3 is 14 residues long. CDR3 nucleotide sequence: TGCGCCAGCAGCCCCGACAGGGCTAGTGAAAAACTGTTTTTT. Protein: CASSPDRASEKLFF. Complete variable domain (other parts from reference TRBV5-1 and TRBJ1-4): KAGVTQTPRYLIKTRGQQVTLSCSPISGHRSVSWYQQTPGQGLQFLFEYFSETQRNKGNFPGRFSGRQFSNSRSEMNVSTLELGDSALYLCASSPDRASEKLFFGSGTQLSVL.

This clone was found a few times. The V call is TRBV5-4, the J call TRBJ2-7, with 13 bases matching TRBD2. The CDR3 consists of 15 residues. The J segment lost 6 bases and the V segment lost 4 bases, leaving 7 bases of the junction unmatched. The germline V gene encodes CDR1 SGHNT and CDR2 YYREEE (reference sequence). The CDR3 coding sequence is TGTGCCAGCAGCGACCTCGGACTAGCGGGAGCCGAGCAGTACTTC. Translating gives CASSDLGLAGAEQYF. Drawing the rest from reference TRBV5-4 and TRBJ2-7, the complete variable domain is ETGVTQSPTHLIKTRGQQVTLRCSSQSGHNTVSWYQQALGQGPQFIFQYYREEENGRGNFPPRFSGLQFPNYSSELNVNALELDDSALYLCASSDLGLAGAEQYFGPGTRLTVT.

Of note for this clone: The same CDR3 also results from other DNA sequences found in this sample. The chain has TRBV19 and TRBJ2-5; possible D gene TRBD1, 6 bases. CDR3 length: 13 residues. Trimming shortened V by 8 bases and J by 1 base, and 11 bases separated the two germline ends. Germline assignment: CDR1 LNHDA and CDR2 SQIVND (reference sequence). CDR3 amino acids: CASSRTVQETQYF. The CDR3 DNA reads as TGTGCCAGTTCCAGGACAGTCCAAGAGACCCAGTACTTC.

V gene TRBV5-1 combines with J gene TRBJ2-5; D gene uncertain. The J call may be wrong; the DNA end is better matched by TRBJ2-7. The CDR3 loop spans 15 amino acids. Looked up from germline, CDR1 is SGHRS and CDR2 is YFSETQ. The CDR3 nucleotides read TGCGCCAGCAGCTCGATCCCGCCTACTTCCTACGAGCAGTACTTC. It specifies CASSSIPPTSYEQYF.

This chain uses TRBV11-2 with TRBJ2-7, with 9 bases aligning to TRBD1. The CDR3 covers 14 residues. J gave up 3 bases and V 4 bases, and 4 bases lay outside the gene matches. Germline CDR1 reads SGHAT; CDR2 reads FQNNGV. CDR3 sequence: CASSSNRGLYEQYF. The CDR3 nucleotides read TGTGCCAGCAGCTCCAACAGGGGGCTCTACGAGCAGTACTTC. Complete variable domain (other parts from reference TRBV11-2 and TRBJ2-7): EAGVAQSPRYKIIEKRQSVAFWCNPISGHATLYWYQQILGQGPKLLIQFQNNGVVDDSQLPKDRFSAERLKGVDSTLKIQPAKLEDSAVYLCASSSNRGLYEQYFGPGTRLTVT.

The chain uses TRBV6-6 and TRBJ2-3; tentatively, D is TRBD1 (5 bases). Per the germline V gene, CDR1 is MNHNY and CDR2 is SVGAGI (reference sequence). The CDR3 totals 14 residues. Trimming left V 6 bases short and J 0 bases short, with 10 bases between. The CDR3 here is CASSPDSSTDTQYF. DNA of the CDR3: TGTGCCAGCAGCCCAGACAGTAGCACAGATACGCAGTATTTT.

The chain employs TRBV29-1 and TRBJ2-2, with 8 bases identical to TRBD2. CDR3 size: 13 residues. With 6 bases clipped from V and 7 bases from J, the junction kept 7 bases outside the gene matches. Germline V gives CDR1 SQVTM, CDR2 ANQGSEA. CDR3 region: CSVGSGSIGELFF. Here the CDR3 DNA reads TGCAGCGTAGGAAGCGGGAGCATCGGGGAGCTGTTTTTT.

CDR3 nucleotide sequence: TGCAGCGTTGATCGCGGGATCGGGGATACGCAGTATTTT. Its translation is CSVDRGIGDTQYF. The chain couples TRBV29-1 to TRBJ2-3, with a tentative D call TRBD2 (6 bases). Germline CDR1 is SQVTM and CDR2 is ANQGSEA. There are 13 residues in the CDR3. Trimming took off 3 bases at V and 6 bases at J, with 13 bases between the two ends.

The rearrangement joins TRBV28 to TRBJ1-4, with D maybe TRBD1 (5 bases). Deletions cut 3 bases from V and 4 bases from J, with 9 bases between. Per the germline V gene, CDR1 is MDHEN and CDR2 is SYDVKM. This CDR3 region has 14 residues. CDR3 sequence: CASSFRQINEKLFF. The CDR3, as DNA: TGTGCCAGCAGTTTCCGACAGATTAATGAAAAACTGTTTTTT. Full variable domain (rest looked up from reference TRBV28 and TRBJ1-4): DVKVTQSSRYLVKRTGEKVFLECVQDMDHENMFWYRQDPGLGLRLIYFSYDVKMKEKGDIPEGYSVSREKKERFSLILESASTNQTSMYLCASSFRQINEKLFFGSGTQLSVL.

The V gene is TRBV28, the J gene TRBJ1-1; 8 nucleotides agree with TRBD1. This CDR3 spans 18 amino acids. Germline V gene data show CDR1 as MDHEN and CDR2 as SYDVKM. Germline trimming cut 3 bases from V and 3 bases from J; bases unmatched to any gene: 15. The CDR3 DNA is TGTGCCAGCAGTTTTACAACCGGACAGGGCTTTTCGGACACTGAAGCTTTCTTT. This codes for CASSFTTGQGFSDTEAFF.

The V and J genes are TRBV5-6 and TRBJ1-5; 8 nucleotides align to TRBD1. Germline V gene sequence: CDR1 SGHDT, CDR2 YYEEEE. V was clipped by 6 bases and J by 6 bases; unmatched bases: 14. The CDR3 has 16 residues. DNA of the CDR3: TGTGCCAGCACCTCCCGGGCCCAGGGGGCGGGTCAGCCCCAGCATTTT. Its translation: CASTSRAQGAGQPQHF. Filled out from reference TRBV5-6 and TRBJ1-5, the complete variable domain reads DAGVTQSPTHLIKTRGQQVTLRCSPKSGHDTVSWYQQALGQGPQFIFQYYEEEERQRGNFPDRFSGHQFPNYSSELNVNALLLGDSALYLCASTSRAQGAGQPQHFGDGTRLSIL.

This clone was seen only once. The chain links TRBV7-6 to TRBJ1-3; D gene ambiguous. V was clipped by 2 bases and J by 4 bases, with 18 bases between them. Germline lookup yields CDR1 SGHVS and CDR2 FNYEAQ. The CDR3 totals 17 residues. CDR3 residues: CASSLNRQESPGNTIYF. DNA for the CDR3: TGTGCCAGCAGCTTAAATCGTCAGGAATCGCCCGGAAACACCATATATTTT.

The genes are TRBV29-1 and TRBJ1-3; D is undetermined. V lost 5 bases to trimming and J lost 0 bases, with 11 bases between them. Germline CDR1 is SQVTM and CDR2 is ANQGSEA. This CDR3 region has 14 residues. The CDR3 DNA sequence: TGCAGCGTTCTCCTGGCGGTCTCTGGAAACACCATATATTTT. Translation: CSVLLAVSGNTIYF.

The V gene is TRBV2, the J gene TRBJ1-1; 8 positions match TRBD1. Germline values: CDR1 SNHLY, CDR2 FYNNEI. Trimming took 3 bases from V and 4 from J; bases not matched to a gene: 1. This CDR3 has 13 amino acids. Written as DNA, the CDR3 is TGTGCCAGCAGTGACCAGGGGGCCACTGAAGCTTTCTTT. This translates into CASSDQGATEAFF. The full variable domain, its missing parts supplied by reference TRBV2 and TRBJ1-1, is EPEVTQTPSHQVTQMGQEVILRCVPISNHLYFYWYRQILGQKVEFLVSFYNNEISEKSEIFDDQFSVERPDGSNFTLKIRSTKLEDSAMYFCASSDQGATEAFFGQGTRLTVV.

This chain links TRBV29-1 with TRBJ2-5, with D possibly matching TRBD2 (7 bases). Germline CDR1 SQVTM, CDR2 ANQGSEA. Trimming removed 7 bases at V and 5 bases at J, with 14 bases between. The CDR3 length is 12 residues. The CDR3 is CSAGGGGETQYF. CDR3 sequence (DNA): TGCAGCGCCGGAGGGGGGGGCGAGACCCAGTACTTC.

The table lists this clone with a few counts. The V gene is TRBV29-1, the J gene TRBJ1-2, with 7 bases that match TRBD1. V was pared by 6 bases and J by 7 bases, with 17 bases of the junction left unmatched. Germline V gene sequence: CDR1 SQVTM, CDR2 ANQGSEA. This CDR3 is 15 amino acids long. The CDR3 nucleotides are TGCAGCGTGGGAGAAGGTCCGACAGGGAGGTCTGGCTACACCTTC. It yields the protein CSVGEGPTGRSGYTF.

V is TRBV29-1 and J is TRBJ1-1; 7 bases line up with TRBD1. Germline CDR1 SQVTM, CDR2 ANQGSEA. V dropped 7 bases and J dropped 6; count of bases not matched to a gene: 8. This CDR3 contains 12 residues. The CDR3 DNA is TGCAGCGCCGCGGACAGGACGGCTGAAGCTTTCTTT. This gives the protein CSAADRTAEAFF.